This TCR beta chain was identified in a study of T cell clones after liver transplantation. Study background: Graft-donor-reactive sequences were compared with third-party-reactive TCRbeta sequences from pre-transplant mixed lymphocyte reactions.

V lost 0 bases, J lost 5 bases, and 8 bases lay in between. This CDR3 is built from 13 residues. Germline V gene lookup returns CDR1 SGHRS and CDR2 YFSETQ. Measured with immunoSEQ multiplex PCR; TCRdb has only the in-frame clones, and not every one. The sample shows under 90,000 clones, about 80% of them seen only once. The chain uses TRBV5-1 and TRBJ2-5; D not resolved. The sequence was collected from a human donor who received a liver transplant. The sequenced sample was CD4+ T cells from blood, obtained before liver transplant. In DNA, the CDR3 is TGCGCCAGCAGCTTGGCCCTCCATGAGACCCAGTACTTC. This translates into CASSLALHETQYF.